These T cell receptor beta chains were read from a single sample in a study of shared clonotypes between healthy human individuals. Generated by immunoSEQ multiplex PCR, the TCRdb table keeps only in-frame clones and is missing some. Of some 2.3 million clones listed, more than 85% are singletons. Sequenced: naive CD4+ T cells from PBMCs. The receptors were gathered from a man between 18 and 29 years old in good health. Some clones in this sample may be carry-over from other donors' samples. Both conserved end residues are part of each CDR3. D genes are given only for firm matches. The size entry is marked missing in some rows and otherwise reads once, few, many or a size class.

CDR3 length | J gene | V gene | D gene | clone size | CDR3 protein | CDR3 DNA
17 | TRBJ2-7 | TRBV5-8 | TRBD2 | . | CASSFQGWTSGSYEQYF | TGTGCCAGCAGCTTTCAAGGATGGACTAGCGGGTCTTACGAGCAGTACTTC
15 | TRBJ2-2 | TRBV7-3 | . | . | CASSPPGTTTGELFF | TGTGCCAGCAGCCCCCCCGGGACAACCACCGGGGAGCTGTTTTTT
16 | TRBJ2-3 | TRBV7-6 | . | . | CASSQRWAINGDTQYF | TGTGCCAGCAGCCAAAGGTGGGCCATTAATGGGGATACGCAGTATTTT
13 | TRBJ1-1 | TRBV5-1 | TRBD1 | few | CASSAGQGTEAFF | TGCGCCAGCAGCGCGGGACAGGGCACTGAAGCTTTCTTT
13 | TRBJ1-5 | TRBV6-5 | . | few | CASRYRANQPQHF | TGTGCCAGCAGATACAGGGCTAATCAGCCCCAGCATTTT
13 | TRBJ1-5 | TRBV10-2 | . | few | CASRGGKGQPQHF | TGCGCCAGCAGGGGGGGAAAGGGACAGCCCCAGCATTTT
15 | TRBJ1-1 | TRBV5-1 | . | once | CASTPTGTGNTEAFF | TGCGCCAGCACCCCCACCGGGACGGGGAACACTGAAGCTTTCTTT
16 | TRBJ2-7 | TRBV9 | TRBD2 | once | CASSVLAGGPPNEQYF | TGTGCCAGCAGCGTTTTAGCGGGAGGGCCCCCTAACGAGCAGTACTTC
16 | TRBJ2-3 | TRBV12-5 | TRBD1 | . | CASGFNAGTGGDTQYF | TGTGCTAGTGGTTTCAACGCCGGGACAGGGGGGGATACGCAGTATTTT
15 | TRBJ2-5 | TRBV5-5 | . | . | CASSLLQGSQETQYF | TGTGCCAGCAGCCTACTCCAGGGGTCCCAAGAGACCCAGTACTTC
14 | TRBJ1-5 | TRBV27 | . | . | CASSLGGAGQPQHF | TGTGCCAGCAGTTTAGGAGGGGCGGGGCAGCCCCAGCATTTT
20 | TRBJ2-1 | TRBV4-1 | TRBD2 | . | CASSQVGGSTSKNLWNEQFF | TGCGCCAGCAGCCAAGTGGGAGGGAGTACGAGCAAGAATTTATGGAATGAGCAGTTCTTC
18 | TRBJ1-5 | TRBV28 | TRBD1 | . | CASRKTGGGMRSNQPQHF | TGTGCCAGCAGGAAAACAGGGGGAGGGATGCGGAGCAATCAGCCCCAGCATTTT
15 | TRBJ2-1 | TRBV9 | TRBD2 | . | CASRSTSGSIDEQFF | TGTGCCAGCAGATCTACTAGCGGGAGTATCGATGAGCAGTTCTTC
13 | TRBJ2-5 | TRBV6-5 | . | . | CASSYRQAETQYF | TGTGCCAGCAGTTACAGACAGGCAGAGACCCAGTACTTC
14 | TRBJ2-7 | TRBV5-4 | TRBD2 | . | CASSTPTSSDEQYF | TGTGCCAGCAGCACCCCGACTAGCTCGGACGAGCAGTACTTC
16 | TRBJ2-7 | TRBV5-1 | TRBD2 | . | CASSLGPPAGENEQYF | TGCGCCAGCAGCTTGGGGCCGCCCGCGGGAGAAAACGAGCAGTACTTC
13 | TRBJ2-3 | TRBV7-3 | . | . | CASSPQGSDTQYF | TGTGCCAGCAGCCCTCAGGGCTCAGATACGCAGTATTTT
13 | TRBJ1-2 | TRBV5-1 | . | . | CASSLDRASGYTF | TGCGCCAGCAGCTTGGACAGGGCTAGTGGCTACACCTTC
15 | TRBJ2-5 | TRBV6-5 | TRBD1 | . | CASRHLGTGEETQYF | TGTGCCAGCAGGCACCTGGGGACAGGGGAAGAGACCCAGTACTTC
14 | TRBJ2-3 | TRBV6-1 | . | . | CASRLESGSDTQYF | TGTGCCAGCCGACTCGAGAGCGGATCAGATACGCAGTATTTT
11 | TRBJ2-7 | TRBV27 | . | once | CASSFGDEQYF | TGTGCCAGCAGTTTTGGGGACGAGCAGTACTTC
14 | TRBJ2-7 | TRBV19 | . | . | CASSTRDGRLEQYF | TGTGCCAGTAGCACCCGGGACGGACGCCTCGAGCAGTACTTC
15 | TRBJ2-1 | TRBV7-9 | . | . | CASSLGYVRFDEQFF | TGTGCCAGCAGCTTAGGTTATGTGCGCTTCGATGAGCAGTTCTTC
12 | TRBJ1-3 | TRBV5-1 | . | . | CASGQDFGTIYF | TGCGCCAGCGGTCAAGATTTTGGGACCATATATTTT
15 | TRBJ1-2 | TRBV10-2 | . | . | CASPPRGEGNYGYTF | TGCGCCAGCCCACCACGGGGCGAGGGGAACTATGGCTACACCTTC